Listed below are T cell receptor beta chains from one sample, sequenced in a study of T cells after yellow fever vaccination. MiXCR, applied by TCRdb to the 5' RACE reads, yields one record per CDR3 protein. Here the sample spans approximately 580,000 distinct CDR3 sequences, 17% being singletons. Sequenced material: PBMCs, taken 5 days after the first yellow fever vaccination. The receptor set was obtained from a man aged 18 to 30 who received the YFV17D yellow fever vaccine. The CDR3 runs from the conserved cysteine through the conserved F or W. Each record gives: CDR3 length, J gene, clone size, V gene, D gene, CDR3 protein. The D gene is left open where the match is weak. Only some rows state a clone size, as once, few, many or a class for expanded clones.

length: 14
J: TRBJ2-3
size: few
V: TRBV5-1
D: NA
CDR3: CASGPGTGTDTQYF

length: 14
J: TRBJ2-3
size: NA
V: TRBV6-1
D: NA
CDR3: CASQGPSGGDTQYF

length: 17
J: TRBJ2-1
size: few
V: TRBV9
D: NA
CDR3: CASSVENGGLPSNEQFF

length: 13
J: TRBJ2-1
size: few
V: TRBV3-1
D: NA
CDR3: CATTSEYYNEQFF

length: 13
J: TRBJ2-3
size: NA
V: TRBV7-9
D: NA
CDR3: CASGPRDIQAQYF

length: 14
J: TRBJ1-2
size: NA
V: TRBV5-1
D: TRBD1
CDR3: CASSLGDSQYGYTF

length: 17
J: TRBJ2-3
size: few
V: TRBV3-1
D: TRBD2
CDR3: CASSQPLAGGILDTQYF

length: 19
J: TRBJ2-7
size: few
V: TRBV11-1
D: TRBD1
CDR3: CASSLAWNPLTGGKYEQYF

length: 13
J: TRBJ2-5
size: few
V: TRBV6-6
D: NA
CDR3: CASTYGNGETQYF

length: 20
J: TRBJ1-4
size: few
V: TRBV6-2/TRBV6-3
D: NA
CDR3: CASSYSFTAPGRIQNEKLFF

length: 14
J: TRBJ2-4
size: many
V: TRBV4-3
D: TRBD1
CDR3: CASSQDGQGNIQYF

length: 17
J: TRBJ2-2
size: NA
V: TRBV6-2/TRBV6-3
D: TRBD1
CDR3: CASSYRPDRGNTGELFF

length: 15
J: TRBJ2-7
size: NA
V: TRBV5-1
D: NA
CDR3: CASSGRGISSYEQYF

length: 16
J: TRBJ1-5
size: NA
V: TRBV4-3
D: NA
CDR3: CASSQVFHFSNQPQHF

length: 15
J: TRBJ2-1
size: NA
V: TRBV11-1
D: NA
CDR3: CASSFASLQYNEQFF

length: 14
J: TRBJ2-5
size: NA
V: TRBV5-4
D: TRBD2
CDR3: CASSLETSGETQYF

length: 15
J: TRBJ1-5
size: NA
V: TRBV2
D: NA
CDR3: CASSEQAFSSLAQHF

length: 13
J: TRBJ1-1
size: NA
V: TRBV6-6
D: NA
CDR3: CASSRPTDTEAFF

length: 13
J: TRBJ1-4
size: NA
V: TRBV24-1
D: TRBD1
CDR3: CATRGQNNEKLFF

length: 16
J: TRBJ1-5
size: few
V: TRBV19
D: NA
CDR3: CASSKSQVNFNQPQHF

length: 15
J: TRBJ2-2
size: NA
V: TRBV7-9
D: NA
CDR3: CASSFTPINTGELFF

length: 14
J: TRBJ1-4
size: many
V: TRBV6-1
D: TRBD1
CDR3: CASKGTGTNEKLFF

length: 13
J: TRBJ2-5
size: few
V: TRBV11-2
D: NA
CDR3: CASSFHLEETQYF

length: 15
J: TRBJ1-6
size: once
V: TRBV9
D: TRBD1
CDR3: CASSPRDRWDSPLHF

length: 17
J: TRBJ1-2
size: NA
V: TRBV4-2
D: NA
CDR3: CASSQGVGATGRNGYTF

length: 15
J: TRBJ2-3
size: NA
V: TRBV15
D: NA
CDR3: CATSRGWPSTDTQYF

length: 16
J: TRBJ2-1
size: NA
V: TRBV5-5
D: NA
CDR3: CASSFPQGTEGNEQFF

length: 12
J: TRBJ2-2
size: few
V: TRBV20-1
D: NA
CDR3: CSARAGAGELFF

length: 17
J: TRBJ2-2
size: NA
V: TRBV6-5
D: TRBD1
CDR3: CASSYRTGPANTGELFF

length: 13
J: TRBJ1-1
size: NA
V: TRBV7-2
D: NA
CDR3: CASSRSWETEAFF

length: 12
J: TRBJ2-1
size: few
V: TRBV20-1
D: NA
CDR3: CSAREKNNEQFF

length: 14
J: TRBJ2-1
size: NA
V: TRBV11-2
D: NA
CDR3: CASSLVPTSNEQFF

length: 15
J: TRBJ1-5
size: many
V: TRBV10-3
D: TRBD1
CDR3: CAISRQGGMDQPQHF

length: 14
J: TRBJ1-1
size: few
V: TRBV6-5
D: NA
CDR3: CASSYLAENTEAFF

length: 17
J: TRBJ2-1
size: NA
V: TRBV6-2/TRBV6-3
D: TRBD2
CDR3: CASSGTSGGSSYNEQFF

length: 13
J: TRBJ2-3
size: few
V: TRBV2
D: TRBD1
CDR3: CASSINRGDTQYF

length: 15
J: TRBJ2-3
size: few
V: TRBV3-1
D: NA
CDR3: CASSQGLRGTDTQYF

length: 13
J: TRBJ2-3
size: NA
V: TRBV2
D: NA
CDR3: CASSGFSADTQYF

length: 15
J: TRBJ2-1
size: NA
V: TRBV12-3/TRBV12-4
D: TRBD2
CDR3: CASSAPSGSYNEQFF